One sample yielded the 7 T cell receptor beta chains listed below, sequenced in a study of blood T cell repertoires in COVID-19. Profiling relied on immunoSEQ multiplex PCR, and the TCRdb table lists in-frame clones only, not all of them. The sample records about 200,000 clones, approximately 80% being singletons. Material: peripheral blood. These receptors came from a man aged 35 to 55 with acute or convalescent COVID-19.

In its sample, this clone was seen once. This chain joins TRBV5-1 and TRBJ2-7, with 8 bases identical to TRBD2. V lost 0 bases, J lost 3 bases, and 5 bases stayed unmatched. This CDR3 region has 15 residues. The germline V gene encodes CDR1 SGHRS and CDR2 YFSETQ. The CDR3 DNA follows: TGCGCCAGCAGCTTGGGACCGGGAGGGCTCTACGAGCAGTACTTC. Its protein is CASSLGPGGLYEQYF.

The CDR3 nucleotides read TGTGCCAGCTCTTACAATGAGCAGTTCTTC. Its translation is CASSYNEQFF. The rearrangement joins TRBV13 to TRBJ2-1, with D unresolved. Germline CDR1 is PRHDT and CDR2 is FYEKMQ (reference sequence). CDR3 size: 10 residues. Trimming removed 8 bases at V and 4 bases at J, with 3 bases between. The full variable domain, its missing parts supplied by reference TRBV13 and TRBJ2-1, is AAGVIQSPRHLIKEKRETATLKCYPIPRHDTVYWYQQGPGQDPQFLISFYEKMQSDKGSIPDRFSAQQFSDYHSELNMSSLELGDSALYFCASSYNEQFFGPGTRLTVL.

The chain uses TRBV12-3 or TRBV12-4 and TRBJ2-7, with 8 positions matching TRBD2. The CDR3 runs to 13 residues. Unmatched junction bases numbered 4, after V lost 6 bases and J lost 3 bases. The CDR3 loop reads CASSKAGGYEQYF. As DNA, the CDR3 is TGTGCCAGCAGCAAGGCGGGAGGCTACGAGCAGTACTTC.

This chain links TRBV6-2 or TRBV6-3 with TRBJ2-7; no definite D call. V lost 6 bases, J lost 0 bases, and 9 bases lay in between. CDR3 length: 13 amino acids. Per the germline V gene, CDR1 is MNHEY and CDR2 is SVGEGT. The CDR3, as DNA: TGTGCCAGCAGCTCGGGTTTCTCCTACGAGCAGTACTTC. Amino acids: CASSSGFSYEQYF.

The gene calls are TRBV7-3 and TRBJ1-1, with D perhaps matching TRBD1 (5 bases). The CDR3 spans 14 residues. V was clipped by 0 bases and J by 4 bases, with 9 bases between them. Germline V CDR1 and CDR2: SGHTA, FQGTGA. CDR3 bases: TGTGCCAGCAGCTTAACGGTGGGGGGCACTGAAGCTTTCTTT. It translates to CASSLTVGGTEAFF.

This clone came up a few times. The chain has TRBV7-2 and TRBJ1-5, with D hard to call. The V gene lost 4 bases and the J gene lost 1 base, with 11 bases spanning the gap. Germline CDR1 SGHTA, CDR2 FQGNSA. The CDR3 extends over 15 amino acids. The CDR3 DNA follows: TGTGCCAGCAGCTCTCGGGTCTCGAGCAATCAGCCCCAGCATTTT. It translates to CASSSRVSSNQPQHF.

The J gene is TRBJ2-2, the V gene TRBV10-3, with TRBD1 matching over 10 bases. V was clipped by 3 bases and J by 1 base; unmatched bases: 5. Germline CDR1 and CDR2: ENHRY and SYGVKD. The CDR3 covers 17 residues. CDR3 protein: CAISEHRTGGNTGELFF. CDR3 DNA sequence: TGTGCCATCAGTGAACACCGGACAGGGGGGAACACCGGGGAGCTGTTTTTT.